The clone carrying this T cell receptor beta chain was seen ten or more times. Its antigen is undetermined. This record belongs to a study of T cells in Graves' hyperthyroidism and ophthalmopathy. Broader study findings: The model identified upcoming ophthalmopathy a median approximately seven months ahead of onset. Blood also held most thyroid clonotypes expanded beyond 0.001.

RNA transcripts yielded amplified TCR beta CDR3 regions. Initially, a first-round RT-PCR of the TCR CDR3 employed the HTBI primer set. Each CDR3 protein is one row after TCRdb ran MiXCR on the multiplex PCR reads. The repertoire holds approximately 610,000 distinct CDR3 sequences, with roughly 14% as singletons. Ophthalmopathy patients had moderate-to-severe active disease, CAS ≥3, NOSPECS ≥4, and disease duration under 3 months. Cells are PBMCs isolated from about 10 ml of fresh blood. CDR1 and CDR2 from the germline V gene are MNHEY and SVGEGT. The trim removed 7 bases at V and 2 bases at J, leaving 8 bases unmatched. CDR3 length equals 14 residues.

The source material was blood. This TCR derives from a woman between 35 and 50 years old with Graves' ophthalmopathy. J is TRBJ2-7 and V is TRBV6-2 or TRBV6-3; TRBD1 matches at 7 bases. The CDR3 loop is CASTPRDRPYEQYF. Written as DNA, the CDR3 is TGTGCCAGCACCCCCCGGGACAGACCCTACGAGCAGTACTTC.